This TCR beta chain was captured in a study of beta chain features in type 1 diabetes. Overall study: Summed over all samples, the examined sorted cells came to about 110 million. Findings of the study overall: Although PCR might favor shorter templates, it would do so equally in patients and controls. TCRB CDR3s from Type 1 diabetes patients were moderately but significantly shorter in all four CD4+ subsets. Lower insertion and higher deletion counts appeared at VDJ junctions in type 1 diabetes patients. The study left unresolved whether HLA type influences TCRB rearrangement.

CDR1 and CDR2 from the germline V gene are SNHLY and FYNNEI. V lost 6 bases and J 4 bases, leaving 18 bases between the germline ends. The CDR3 contains 15 residues. Worth noting for this clone: What it binds is unknown.

Expressed TCRB transcripts were sequenced because the isolated RNA had all been reverse transcribed beforehand. This table comes from immunoSEQ multiplex PCR, and its TCRdb copy is limited to in-frame clones, with some not included. Of around 710,000 clones in the sample, around 11% were seen once. The chain joins TRBV2 to TRBJ2-5; possibly TRBD1 or TRBD2 for D (5 bases each). The clonotype originates from a man aged 25 to 45 with type 1 diabetes. Sequencing was carried out using naive CD4+ T cells from blood. CDR3 bases: TGTGCCAGCAGCCTCGATCGGGGCGGTTTAGAGACCCAGTACTTC. It translates to CASSLDRGGLETQYF.